This entry is about one TCR beta chain. This record comes from a study of blood T cell repertoires in COVID-19. Study details: Both acute and convalescent COVID-19 samples were obtained from the United States, Italy and Spain. PBMCs, B-cell-depleted T cells, or T cells were the source of the cDNA or gDNA that made up the material.

CDR3 length: 14 amino acids. Trimming removed 3 bases from V and 2 bases from J, with 11 bases in between. CDR1 is SGHTA, CDR2 FQGNSA, per germline. Under the authors' procedure: For nucleated cells, counts were estimated from reference gene primer amplification. This table comes from immunoSEQ multiplex PCR, and its TCRdb copy is limited to in-frame clones, with some not included. V and J calls and clone size are copied from that table; D and trimming were computed from the DNA. Among about 88,000 clones, around 90% were seen once, and the ten largest hold roughly 15%. Sequencing was performed on peripheral blood. The genes are TRBV7-2 and TRBJ2-7; D perhaps matches TRBD2 (6 bases). This TCR came from a male donor with acute or convalescent COVID-19. CDR3 region: CASSFVGGTYEQYF. As DNA, the CDR3 is TGTGCCAGCAGCTTTGTTGGGGGGACCTACGAGCAGTACTTC.